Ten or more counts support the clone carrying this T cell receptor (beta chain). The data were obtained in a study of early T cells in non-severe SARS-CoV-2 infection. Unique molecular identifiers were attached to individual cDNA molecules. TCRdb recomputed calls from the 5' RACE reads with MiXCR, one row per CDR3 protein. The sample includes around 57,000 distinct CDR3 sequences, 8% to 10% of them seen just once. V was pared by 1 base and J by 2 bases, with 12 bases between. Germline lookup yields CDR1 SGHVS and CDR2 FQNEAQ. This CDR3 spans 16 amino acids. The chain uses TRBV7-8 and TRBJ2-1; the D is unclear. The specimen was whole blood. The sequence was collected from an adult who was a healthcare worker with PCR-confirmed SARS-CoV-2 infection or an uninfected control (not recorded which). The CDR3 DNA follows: TGTGCCAGCAGCTTAGGTCGGCAGCCACCCTACAATGAGCAGTTCTTC. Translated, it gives CASSLGRQPPYNEQFF.